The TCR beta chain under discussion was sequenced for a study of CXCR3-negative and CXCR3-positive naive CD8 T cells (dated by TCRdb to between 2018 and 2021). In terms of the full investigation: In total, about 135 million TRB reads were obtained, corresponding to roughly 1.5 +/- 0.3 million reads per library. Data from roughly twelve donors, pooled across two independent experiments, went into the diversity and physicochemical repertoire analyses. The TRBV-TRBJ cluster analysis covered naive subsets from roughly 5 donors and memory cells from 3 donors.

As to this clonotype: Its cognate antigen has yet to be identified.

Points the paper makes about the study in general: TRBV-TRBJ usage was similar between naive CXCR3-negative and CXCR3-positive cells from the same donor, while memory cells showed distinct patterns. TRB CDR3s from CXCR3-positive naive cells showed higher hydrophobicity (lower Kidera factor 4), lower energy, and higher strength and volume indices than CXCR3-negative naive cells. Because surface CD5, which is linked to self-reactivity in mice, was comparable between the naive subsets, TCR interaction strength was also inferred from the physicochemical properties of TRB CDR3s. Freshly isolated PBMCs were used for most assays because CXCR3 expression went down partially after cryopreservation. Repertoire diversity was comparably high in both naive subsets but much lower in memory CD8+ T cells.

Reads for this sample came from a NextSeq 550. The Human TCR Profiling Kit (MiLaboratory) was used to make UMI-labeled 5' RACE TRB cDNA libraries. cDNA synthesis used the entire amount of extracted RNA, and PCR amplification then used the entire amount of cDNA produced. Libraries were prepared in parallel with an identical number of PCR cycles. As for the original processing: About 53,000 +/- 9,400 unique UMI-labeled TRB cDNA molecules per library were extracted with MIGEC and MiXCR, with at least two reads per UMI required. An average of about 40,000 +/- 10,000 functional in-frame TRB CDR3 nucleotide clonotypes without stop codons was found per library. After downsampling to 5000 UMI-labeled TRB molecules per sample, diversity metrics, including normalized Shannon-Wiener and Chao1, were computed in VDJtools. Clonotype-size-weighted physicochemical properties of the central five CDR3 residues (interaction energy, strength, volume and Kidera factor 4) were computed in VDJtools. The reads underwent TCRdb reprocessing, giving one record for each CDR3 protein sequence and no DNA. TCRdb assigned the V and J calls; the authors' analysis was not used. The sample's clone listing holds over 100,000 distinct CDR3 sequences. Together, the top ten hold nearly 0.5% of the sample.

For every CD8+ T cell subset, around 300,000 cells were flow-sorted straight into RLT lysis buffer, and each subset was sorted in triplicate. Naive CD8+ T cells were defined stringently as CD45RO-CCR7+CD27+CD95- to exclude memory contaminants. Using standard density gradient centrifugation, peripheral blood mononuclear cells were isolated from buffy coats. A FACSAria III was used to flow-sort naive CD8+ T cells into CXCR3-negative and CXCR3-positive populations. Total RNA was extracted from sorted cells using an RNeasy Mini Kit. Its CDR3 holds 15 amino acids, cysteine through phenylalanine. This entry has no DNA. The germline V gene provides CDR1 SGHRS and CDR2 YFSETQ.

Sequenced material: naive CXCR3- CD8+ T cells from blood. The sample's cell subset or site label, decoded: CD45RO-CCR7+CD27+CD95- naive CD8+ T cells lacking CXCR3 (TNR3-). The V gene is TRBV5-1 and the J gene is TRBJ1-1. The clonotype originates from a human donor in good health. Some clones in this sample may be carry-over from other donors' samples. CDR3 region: CASSLKWSAGAEAFF.